The T cell receptor beta chain under discussion was sequenced for a study of preoperative IRX-2 immunotherapy in early breast cancer. The germline V gene has CDR1 MNHGY and CDR2 SAAAGT. Trimming stripped 2 bases from V and 4 bases from J, with 11 bases between. This CDR3 region has 14 residues. Produced via immunoSEQ multiplex PCR; TCRdb's table is partial and in-frame only. The table shows about 89,000 clones, with roughly 89% occurring only once. Regarding treatment: preoperative locoregional IRX-2 cytokine immunotherapy. This sample comprised tumor tissue, obtained after IRX-2 immunotherapy. The genes are TRBV6-8 and TRBJ1-1; tentative D call: TRBD1 (5 bases). This clonotype was sampled from a human donor with breast cancer. DNA for the CDR3: TGTGCCAGCAGTTACCGTGGGGCGGTCACTGAAGCTTTCTTT. Protein sequence: CASSYRGAVTEAFF.